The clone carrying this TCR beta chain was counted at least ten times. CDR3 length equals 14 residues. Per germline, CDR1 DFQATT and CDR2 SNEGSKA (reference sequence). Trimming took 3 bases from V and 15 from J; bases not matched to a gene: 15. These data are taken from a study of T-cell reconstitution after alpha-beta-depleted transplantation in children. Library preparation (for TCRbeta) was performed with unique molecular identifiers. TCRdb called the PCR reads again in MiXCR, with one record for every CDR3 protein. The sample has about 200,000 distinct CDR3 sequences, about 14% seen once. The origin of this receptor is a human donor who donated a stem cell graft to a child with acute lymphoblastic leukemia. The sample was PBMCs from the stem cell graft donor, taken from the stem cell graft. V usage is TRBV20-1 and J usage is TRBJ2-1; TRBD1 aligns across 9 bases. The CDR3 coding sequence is TGCAGTGCTAGTCCGGGACAGGGCGGTTTGGTTCCGTTCTTC. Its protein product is CSASPGQGGLVPFF.